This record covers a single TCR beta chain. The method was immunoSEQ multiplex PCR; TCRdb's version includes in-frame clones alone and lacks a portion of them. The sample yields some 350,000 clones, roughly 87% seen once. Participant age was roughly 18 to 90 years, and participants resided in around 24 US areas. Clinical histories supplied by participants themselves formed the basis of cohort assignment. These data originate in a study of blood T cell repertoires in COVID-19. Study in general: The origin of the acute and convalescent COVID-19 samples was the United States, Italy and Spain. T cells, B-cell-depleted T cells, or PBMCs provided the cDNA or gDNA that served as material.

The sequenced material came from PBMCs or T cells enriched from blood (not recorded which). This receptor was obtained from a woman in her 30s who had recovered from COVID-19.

CDR3 coding DNA: TGTGCCTGGAGGAGGCAGGGAAATGAAAAACTGTTTTTT. It translates to CAWRRQGNEKLFF. The chain is built from TRBV30 and TRBJ1-4; possible D gene TRBD1, 5 bases. The germline V gene has CDR1 GTSNPN and CDR2 SVGIG (reference sequence). Trimming cost V 3 bases and J 5 bases, with 10 bases left between them. The CDR3 is 13 residues long.